The T cell receptor beta chain described here comes from a study of shared clonotypes between healthy human individuals. Whole-study results and caveats: The study sampled only blood, and tissue repertoires likely differ.

TCRdb keeps only in-frame clones here, not all; method: immunoSEQ multiplex PCR. The sample yields more than 550,000 clones, under 95% seen once. This clone has only one observation. Its target is not known. Only CD45RO-negative cells positively selected for CCR7 counted as naive CD8 cells, so terminally differentiated effector memory CD45RA+ cells were excluded. Germline CDR1 is LNHDA and CDR2 is SQIVND (reference sequence). The germline V and J ends were trimmed by 3 bases and 0 bases, with 12 bases remaining between them. The CDR3 contains 15 residues. This sequence originates from a man aged 25-45 years in good health. The chain carries TRBV19 and TRBJ2-7; the D gene is possibly TRBD2 (7 bases). Sequences were obtained from naive CD8+ T cells sorted from blood. CDR3 coding DNA: TGTGCCAGTAGTATTCAGGGAGGGGGCTCCTACGAGCAGTACTTC. Protein product: CASSIQGGGSYEQYF.